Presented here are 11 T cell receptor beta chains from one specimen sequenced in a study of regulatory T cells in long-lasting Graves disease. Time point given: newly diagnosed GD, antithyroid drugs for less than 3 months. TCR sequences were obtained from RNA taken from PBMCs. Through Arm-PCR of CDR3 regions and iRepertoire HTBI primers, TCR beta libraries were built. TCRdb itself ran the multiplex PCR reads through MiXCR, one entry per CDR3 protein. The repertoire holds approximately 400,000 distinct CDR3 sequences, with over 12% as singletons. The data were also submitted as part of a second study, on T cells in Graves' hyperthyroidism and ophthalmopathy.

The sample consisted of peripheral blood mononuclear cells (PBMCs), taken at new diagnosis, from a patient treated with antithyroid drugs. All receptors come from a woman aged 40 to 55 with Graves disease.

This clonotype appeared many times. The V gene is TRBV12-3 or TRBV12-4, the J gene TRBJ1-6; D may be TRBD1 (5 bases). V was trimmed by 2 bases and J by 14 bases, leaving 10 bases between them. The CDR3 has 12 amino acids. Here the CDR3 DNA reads TGTGCCAGCAGTTTAAGCGGGGGAACCCTCCACTTT. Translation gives CASSLSGGTLHF.

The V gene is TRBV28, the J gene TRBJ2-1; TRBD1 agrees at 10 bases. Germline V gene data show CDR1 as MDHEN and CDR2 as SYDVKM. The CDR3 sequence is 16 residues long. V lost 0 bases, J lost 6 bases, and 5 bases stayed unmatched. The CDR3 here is CASSLWTGTGANEQFF. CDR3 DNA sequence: TGTGCCAGCAGTTTATGGACCGGGACAGGGGCCAATGAGCAGTTCTTC.

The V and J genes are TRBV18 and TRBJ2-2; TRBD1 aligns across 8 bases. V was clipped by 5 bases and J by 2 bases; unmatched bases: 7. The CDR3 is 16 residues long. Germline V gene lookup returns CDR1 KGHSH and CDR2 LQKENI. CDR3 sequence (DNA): TGTGCCAGCTCAAAAGCCGGGACAGGAAACACCGGGGAGCTGTTTTTT. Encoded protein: CASSKAGTGNTGELFF.

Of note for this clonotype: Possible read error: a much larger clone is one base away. The CDR3 DNA sequence: TGTGCCAGCAGCTTCGACCAATGGGATTCACCCCTCCACTTT. This sequence encodes CASSFDQWDSPLHF. V gene TRBV11-3 combines with J gene TRBJ1-6; no clear D gene. V was pared by 3 bases and J by 8 bases, with 11 bases between. The CDR3 consists of 14 residues. The germline CDR1 and CDR2 sequences are SGHNT and YENEEA.

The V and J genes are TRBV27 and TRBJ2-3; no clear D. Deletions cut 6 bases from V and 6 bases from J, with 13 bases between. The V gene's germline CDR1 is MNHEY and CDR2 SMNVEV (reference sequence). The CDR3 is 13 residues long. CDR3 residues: CASSPPPWDTQYF. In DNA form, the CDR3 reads TGTGCCAGCAGCCCCCCGCCGTGGGATACGCAGTATTTT.

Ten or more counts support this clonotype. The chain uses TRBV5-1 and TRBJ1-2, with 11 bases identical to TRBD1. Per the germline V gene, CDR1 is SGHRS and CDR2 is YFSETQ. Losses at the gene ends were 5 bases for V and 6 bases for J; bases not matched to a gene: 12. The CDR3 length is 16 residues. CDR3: CASSRFLGQGADGYTF. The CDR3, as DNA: TGCGCCAGCAGTCGCTTTCTAGGACAGGGGGCGGATGGCTACACCTTC.

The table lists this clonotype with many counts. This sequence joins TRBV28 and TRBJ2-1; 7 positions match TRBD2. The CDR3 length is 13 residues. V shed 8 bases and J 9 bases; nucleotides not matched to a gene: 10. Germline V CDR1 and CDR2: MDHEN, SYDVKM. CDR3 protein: CASAGTTFAEQFF. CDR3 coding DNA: TGTGCCAGCGCCGGGACTACGTTTGCTGAGCAGTTCTTC.

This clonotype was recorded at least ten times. The CDR3 loop reads CASGTSGSSYNEQFF. Written as DNA, the CDR3 is TGTGCCAGCGGAACTAGCGGGAGCTCCTACAATGAGCAGTTCTTC. V and J are TRBV2 and TRBJ2-1, with TRBD2 matching 11 bases. Germline lookup yields CDR1 SNHLY and CDR2 FYNNEI. CDR3 size: 15 residues. Losses at the gene ends were 8 bases for V and 0 bases for J; bases not matched to a gene: 3. Complete variable domain (other parts from reference TRBV2 and TRBJ2-1): EPEVTQTPSHQVTQMGQEVILRCVPISNHLYFYWYRQILGQKVEFLVSFYNNEISEKSEIFDDQFSVERPDGSNFTLKIRSTKLEDSAMYFCASGTSGSSYNEQFFGPGTRLTVL.

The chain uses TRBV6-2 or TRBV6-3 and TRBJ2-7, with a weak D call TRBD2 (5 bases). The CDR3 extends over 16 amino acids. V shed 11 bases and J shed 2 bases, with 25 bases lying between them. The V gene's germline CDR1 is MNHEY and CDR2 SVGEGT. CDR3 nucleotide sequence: TGTGCCCCATTGACCCCTTTCGTGGGGAGCCCCTACGAGCAGTACTTC. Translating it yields CAPLTPFVGSPYEQYF.

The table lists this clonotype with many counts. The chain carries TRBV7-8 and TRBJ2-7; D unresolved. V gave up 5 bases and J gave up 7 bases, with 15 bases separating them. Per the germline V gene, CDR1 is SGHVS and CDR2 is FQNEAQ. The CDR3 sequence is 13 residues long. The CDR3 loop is CASSLRTGIEQYF. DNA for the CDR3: TGTGCCAGCAGCCTACGAACGGGTATAGAGCAGTACTTC.

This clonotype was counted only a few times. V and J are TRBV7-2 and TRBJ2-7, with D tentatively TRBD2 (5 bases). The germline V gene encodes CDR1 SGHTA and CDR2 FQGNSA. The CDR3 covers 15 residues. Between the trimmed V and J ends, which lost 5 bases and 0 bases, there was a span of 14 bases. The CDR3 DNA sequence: TGTGCCAGCAGCATAAGGACTGGGAGCTCCTACGAGCAGTACTTC. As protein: CASSIRTGSSYEQYF.